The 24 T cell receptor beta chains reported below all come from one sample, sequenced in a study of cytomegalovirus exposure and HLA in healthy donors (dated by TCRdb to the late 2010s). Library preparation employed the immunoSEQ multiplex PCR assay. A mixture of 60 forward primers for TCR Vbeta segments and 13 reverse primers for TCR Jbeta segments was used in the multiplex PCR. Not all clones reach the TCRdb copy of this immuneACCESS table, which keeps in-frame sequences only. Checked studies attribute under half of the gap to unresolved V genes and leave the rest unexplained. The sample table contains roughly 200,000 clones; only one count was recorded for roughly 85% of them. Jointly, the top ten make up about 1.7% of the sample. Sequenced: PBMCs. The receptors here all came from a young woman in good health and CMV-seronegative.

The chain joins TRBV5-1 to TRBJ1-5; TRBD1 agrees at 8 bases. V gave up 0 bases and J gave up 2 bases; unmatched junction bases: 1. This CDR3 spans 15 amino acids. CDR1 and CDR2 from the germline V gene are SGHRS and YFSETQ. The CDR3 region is CASSLAGQGNQPQHF. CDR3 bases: TGCGCCAGCAGCTTGGCGGGACAGGGCAATCAGCCCCAGCATTTT.

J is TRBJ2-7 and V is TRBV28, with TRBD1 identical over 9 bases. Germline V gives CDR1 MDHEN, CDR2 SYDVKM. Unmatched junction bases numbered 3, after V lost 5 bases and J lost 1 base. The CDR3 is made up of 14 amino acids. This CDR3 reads CASSNRGLSYEQYF. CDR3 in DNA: TGTGCCAGCAGTAACAGGGGGCTATCCTACGAGCAGTACTTC.

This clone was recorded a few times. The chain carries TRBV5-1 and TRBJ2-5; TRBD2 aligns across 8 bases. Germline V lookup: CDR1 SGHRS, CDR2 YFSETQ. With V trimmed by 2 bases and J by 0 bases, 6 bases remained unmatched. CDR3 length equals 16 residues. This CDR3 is CASSLPAGVDQETQYF. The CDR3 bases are TGCGCCAGCAGCTTACCAGCGGGGGTAGACCAAGAGACCCAGTACTTC.

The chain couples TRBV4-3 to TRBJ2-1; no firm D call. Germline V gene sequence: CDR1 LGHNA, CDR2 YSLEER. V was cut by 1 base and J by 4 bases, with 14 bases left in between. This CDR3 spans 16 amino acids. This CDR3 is CASSQVRQTLYNEQFF. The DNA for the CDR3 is TGCGCCAGCAGCCAAGTGAGGCAAACACTATACAATGAGCAGTTCTTC.

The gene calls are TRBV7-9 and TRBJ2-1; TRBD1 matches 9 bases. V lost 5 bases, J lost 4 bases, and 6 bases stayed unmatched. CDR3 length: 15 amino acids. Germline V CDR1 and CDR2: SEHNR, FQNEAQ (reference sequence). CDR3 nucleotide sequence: TGTGCCAGCAGCCTTGGGACAGGGTGGTACAATGAGCAGTTCTTC. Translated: CASSLGTGWYNEQFF.

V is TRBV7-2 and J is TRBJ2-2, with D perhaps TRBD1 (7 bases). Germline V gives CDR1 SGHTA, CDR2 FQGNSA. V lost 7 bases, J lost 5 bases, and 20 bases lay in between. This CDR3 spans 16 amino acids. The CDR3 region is CASTLNTAGGTGELFF. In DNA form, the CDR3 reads TGTGCCAGCACCCTGAACACGGCAGGGGGGACCGGGGAGCTGTTTTTT.

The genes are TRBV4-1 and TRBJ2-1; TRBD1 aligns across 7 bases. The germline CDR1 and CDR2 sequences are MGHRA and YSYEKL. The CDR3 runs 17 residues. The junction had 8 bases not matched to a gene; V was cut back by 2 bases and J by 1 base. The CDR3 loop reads CASSQKEQGLSYNEQFF. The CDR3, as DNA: TGCGCCAGCAGCCAAAAGGAACAGGGGCTATCCTACAATGAGCAGTTCTTC.

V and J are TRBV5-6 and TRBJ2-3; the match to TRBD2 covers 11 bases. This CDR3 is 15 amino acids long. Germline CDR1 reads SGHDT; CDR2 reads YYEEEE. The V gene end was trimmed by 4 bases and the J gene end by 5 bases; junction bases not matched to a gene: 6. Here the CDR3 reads CASSVAGGPVDTQYF. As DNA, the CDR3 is TGTGCCAGCAGCGTAGCGGGAGGGCCAGTAGATACGCAGTATTTT. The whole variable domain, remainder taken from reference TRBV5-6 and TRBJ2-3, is DAGVTQSPTHLIKTRGQQVTLRCSPKSGHDTVSWYQQALGQGPQFIFQYYEEEERQRGNFPDRFSGHQFPNYSSELNVNALLLGDSALYLCASSVAGGPVDTQYFGPGTRLTVL.

The CDR3 bases are TGTGCCAGCTCGACAGGGGGCTGGAACTATGGCTACACCTTC. It translates to CASSTGGWNYGYTF. J is TRBJ1-2 and V is TRBV25-1; TRBD1 matches 10 bases. CDR3 length: 14 residues. Germline V gives CDR1 MGHDK, CDR2 SYGVNS. Trimming at V came to 8 bases and at J to 2 bases, leaving 5 bases not matched to a gene.

The CDR3 bases are TGTGCCAGCAGCTCCCAGGGGGTGGCAGGGGCCAACGTCCTGACTTTC. Translated: CASSSQGVAGANVLTF. V gene TRBV9 combines with J gene TRBJ2-6; TRBD1 agrees at 7 bases. V shed 4 bases and J 4 bases; nucleotides not matched to a gene: 8. This CDR3 has 16 amino acids. Germline CDR1 is SGDLS and CDR2 is YYNGEE.

In DNA form, the CDR3 reads TGTGCCAGCAGCGCCCAACTCGGACTAGCGGGAGACCCCTACTCCTACGAGCAGTACGTC. Its translation: CASSAQLGLAGDPYSYEQYV. The chain is built from TRBV9 and TRBJ2-7, with 13 bases matching TRBD2. Germline values: CDR1 SGDLS, CDR2 YYNGEE. This CDR3 comprises 20 residues. J was trimmed by 0 bases and V by 3 bases; bases with no gene match: 15.

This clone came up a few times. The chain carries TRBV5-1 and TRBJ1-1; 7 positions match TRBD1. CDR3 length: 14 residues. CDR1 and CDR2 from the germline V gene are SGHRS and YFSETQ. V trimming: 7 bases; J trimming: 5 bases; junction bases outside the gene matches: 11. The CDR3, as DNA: TGCGCCAGCTCCCGACCCGGGACAGAAACTGAAGCTTTCTTT. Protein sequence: CASSRPGTETEAFF.

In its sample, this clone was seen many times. The chain's CDR3 is CASSLDRLNTEAFF. The CDR3 coding sequence is TGTGCCAGCAGTTTGGACAGGCTGAACACTGAAGCTTTCTTT. The chain combines TRBV27 with TRBJ1-1, with 7 bases lining up with TRBD1. Unmatched junction bases numbered 1, after V lost 3 bases and J lost 0 bases. Germline V gene data show CDR1 as MNHEY and CDR2 as SMNVEV (reference sequence). This CDR3 contains 14 residues.

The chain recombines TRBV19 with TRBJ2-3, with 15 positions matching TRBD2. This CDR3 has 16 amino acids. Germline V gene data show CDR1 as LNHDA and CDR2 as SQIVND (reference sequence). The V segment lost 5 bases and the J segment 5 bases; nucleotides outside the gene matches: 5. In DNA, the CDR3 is TGTGCCAGTAGTGCCCGGACTAGCGGGAGGGGAGATACGCAGTATTTT. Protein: CASSARTSGRGDTQYF.

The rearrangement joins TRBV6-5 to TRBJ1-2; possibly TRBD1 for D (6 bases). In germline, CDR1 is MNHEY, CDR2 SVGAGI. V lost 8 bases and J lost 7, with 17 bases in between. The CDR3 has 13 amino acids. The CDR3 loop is CASSGHRVFGYTF. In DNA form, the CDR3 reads TGTGCCAGCTCGGGCCACAGGGTGTTTGGCTACACCTTC.

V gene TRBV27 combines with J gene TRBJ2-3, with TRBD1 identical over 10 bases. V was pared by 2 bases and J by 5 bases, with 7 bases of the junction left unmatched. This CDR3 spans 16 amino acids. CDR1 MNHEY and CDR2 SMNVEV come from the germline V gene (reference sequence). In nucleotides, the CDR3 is TGTGCCAGCAGTTTAGTAGGGACAGGGGTGAAAGATACGCAGTATTTT. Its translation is CASSLVGTGVKDTQYF.

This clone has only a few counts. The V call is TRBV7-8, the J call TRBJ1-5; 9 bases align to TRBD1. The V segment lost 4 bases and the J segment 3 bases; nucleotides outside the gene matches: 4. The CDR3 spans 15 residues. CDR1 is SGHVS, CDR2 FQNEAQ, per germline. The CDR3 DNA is TGTGCCAGCAGCTCCAGGACAGGGGTCAATCAGCCCCAGCATTTT. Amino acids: CASSSRTGVNQPQHF. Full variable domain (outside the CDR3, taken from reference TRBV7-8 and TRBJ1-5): GAGVSQSPRYKVAKRGQDVALRCDPISGHVSLFWYQQALGQGPEFLTYFQNEAQLDKSGLPSDRFFAERPEGSVSTLKIQRTQQEDSAVYLCASSSRTGVNQPQHFGDGTRLSIL.

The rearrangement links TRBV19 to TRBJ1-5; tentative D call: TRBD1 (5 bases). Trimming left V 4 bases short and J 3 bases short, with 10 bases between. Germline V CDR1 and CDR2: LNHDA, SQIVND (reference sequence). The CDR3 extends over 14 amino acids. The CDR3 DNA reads TGTGCCAGTAGTAATAGGGGAAACAATCAGCCCCAGCATTTT. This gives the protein CASSNRGNNQPQHF.

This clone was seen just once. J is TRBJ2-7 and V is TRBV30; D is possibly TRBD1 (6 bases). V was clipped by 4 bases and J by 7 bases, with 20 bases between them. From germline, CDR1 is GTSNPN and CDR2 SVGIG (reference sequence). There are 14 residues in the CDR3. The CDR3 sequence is CAWTFGTAQGEQYF. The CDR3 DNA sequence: TGTGCCTGGACTTTTGGGACGGCCCAGGGGGAGCAGTACTTC.

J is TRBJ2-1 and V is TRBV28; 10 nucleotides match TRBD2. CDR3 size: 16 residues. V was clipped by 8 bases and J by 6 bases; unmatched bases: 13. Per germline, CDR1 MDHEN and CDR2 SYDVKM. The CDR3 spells CASVSSGAGGPNEQFF. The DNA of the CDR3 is TGTGCCAGCGTATCCTCGGGAGCGGGAGGGCCCAATGAGCAGTTCTTC.

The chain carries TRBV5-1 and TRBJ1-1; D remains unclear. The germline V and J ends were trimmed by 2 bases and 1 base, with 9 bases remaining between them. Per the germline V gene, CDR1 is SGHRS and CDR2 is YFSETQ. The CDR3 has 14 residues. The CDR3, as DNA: TGCGCCAGCAGCTTCGGGATAGCGAACACTGAAGCTTTCTTT. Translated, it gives CASSFGIANTEAFF.

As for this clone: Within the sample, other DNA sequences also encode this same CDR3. The DNA for the CDR3 is TGTGCCAGCAGTTCGGGGTTTAACTATGGCTACACCTTC. Its translation is CASSSGFNYGYTF. V gene TRBV28 combines with J gene TRBJ1-2; D remains ambiguous. Germline V gives CDR1 MDHEN, CDR2 SYDVKM. The CDR3 is 13 amino acids. V shed 4 bases and J shed 1 base, with 7 bases lying between them.

CDR3 amino acids: CAWRQGLEETQYF. For the CDR3, the DNA is TGTGCCTGGAGACAAGGACTCGAGGAGACCCAGTACTTC. The chain has TRBV30 and TRBJ2-5; a weak D match, TRBD2 (5 bases). Trimming removed 3 bases from V and 5 bases from J, with 13 bases in between. The germline V gene encodes CDR1 GTSNPN and CDR2 SVGIG (reference sequence). CDR3 length equals 13 residues.

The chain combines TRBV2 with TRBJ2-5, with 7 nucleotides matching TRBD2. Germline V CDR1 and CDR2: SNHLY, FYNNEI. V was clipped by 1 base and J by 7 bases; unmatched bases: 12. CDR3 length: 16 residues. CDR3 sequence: CASSEGVLAAFGTQYF. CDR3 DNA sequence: TGTGCCAGCAGTGAAGGGGTGCTAGCGGCCTTTGGGACCCAGTACTTC.